Shown below are 31 T cell receptor beta chains from a single sample sequenced in a study of regulatory T cells in long-lasting Graves disease. Described time point: newly diagnosed GD, antithyroid drugs for less than 3 months. TCR sequences were obtained from RNA taken from PBMCs. iRepertoire HTBI primers and Arm-PCR of CDR3 regions built TCR beta libraries. TCRdb re-called the multiplex PCR reads through MiXCR, storing one row per CDR3 protein. Among under 450,000 distinct CDR3 sequences, 15% to 20% were seen once, and the ten largest hold around 21%. A further study also used this sample, focusing on T cells in Graves' hyperthyroidism and ophthalmopathy.

Material: peripheral blood mononuclear cells (PBMCs), obtained at new diagnosis, from a patient treated with antithyroid drugs. The origin of the receptors is a woman between 18 and 29 years old with Graves disease.

The table lists this clonotype with many counts. The rearrangement links TRBV12-3 or TRBV12-4 to TRBJ2-1, with 8 bases that match TRBD2. There are 15 residues in the CDR3. J gave up 6 bases and V 7 bases, and 11 bases lay outside the gene matches. CDR3: CASNLAGGAGNEQFF. The CDR3 region has the DNA TGTGCCAGCAACCTCGCCGGGGGGGCGGGCAATGAGCAGTTCTTC.

The V gene is TRBV15, the J gene TRBJ1-3; D call uncertain. Germline V gene lookup returns CDR1 LNHNV and CDR2 YYDKDF (reference sequence). V was cut by 3 bases and J by 4 bases, with 13 bases left in between. This CDR3 contains 15 residues. In DNA form, the CDR3 reads TGTGCCACCAGCAGCGTGCGGGCCTCGGGAAACACCATATATTTT. It translates to CATSSVRASGNTIYF.

The gene calls are TRBV29-1 and TRBJ2-1, with 8 positions matching TRBD2. V was pared by 2 bases and J by 0 bases, with 3 bases of the junction left unmatched. The CDR3 is made up of 15 amino acids. CDR1 and CDR2 from the germline V gene are SQVTM and ANQGSEA. CDR3 coding DNA: TGCAGCGTTGAATTACTAGCGGACTCCTACAATGAGCAGTTCTTC. This gives the protein CSVELLADSYNEQFF.

This rearrangement joins TRBV14 to TRBJ1-4; D is possibly TRBD1 (5 bases). V lost 1 base, J lost 8 bases, and 17 bases lay in between. The germline V gene has CDR1 SGHDN and CDR2 FVKESK. This CDR3 has 16 residues. The CDR3 sequence: CASSQVEYRRKEKLFF. The CDR3 DNA reads TGTGCCAGCAGCCAAGTGGAGTACAGGAGAAAAGAAAAACTGTTTTTT.

This clonotype was observed many times. This sequence joins TRBV20-1 and TRBJ1-2; D uncertain. The germline V gene encodes CDR1 DFQATT and CDR2 SNEGSKA (reference sequence). The ends were cut back, 1 base at V and 8 bases at J, with 20 bases in the middle. The CDR3 consists of 15 residues. In DNA form, the CDR3 reads TGCAGTGCTAGAGGACCTGGGTCCATGTGGGGAGGCTACACCTTC. Protein: CSARGPGSMWGGYTF.

This clonotype has a count of ten or more. The chain links TRBV5-1 to TRBJ1-4; a possible D gene is TRBD1 (5 bases). Trimming took off 3 bases at V and 12 bases at J, with 12 bases between the two ends. The germline V gene encodes CDR1 SGHRS and CDR2 YFSETQ. This CDR3 spans 12 amino acids. The CDR3, as DNA: TGCGCCAGCAGCTCGACGCAGGGAGAACTGTTTTTT. Translation gives CASSSTQGELFF.

On this clonotype itself: A much larger clone differs from this one at a single base, so this may be a read error. This chain joins TRBV20-1 and TRBJ2-5, with 7 bases that match TRBD1. The CDR3 spans 15 residues. Per germline, CDR1 DFQATT and CDR2 SNEGSKA (reference sequence). After removal of 0 bases from V and 11 bases from J, the junction contained 15 bases not matched to a gene. CDR3 bases: TGCAGTGCTAGAGATCTTAGGGACAGCTACAATGAGCAGTACTTC. It codes for CSARDLRDSYNEQYF.

This clonotype was counted many times. J is TRBJ1-1 and V is TRBV28; D call uncertain. Per germline, CDR1 MDHEN and CDR2 SYDVKM. V gave up 7 bases and J gave up 7 bases, with 10 bases separating them. The CDR3 has 11 residues. For the CDR3, the DNA is TGTGCCAGCACGGGCCGGATTGAAGCTTTCTTT. Its protein product is CASTGRIEAFF. Using reference TRBV28 and TRBJ1-1 for the parts outside the CDR3, the full variable domain is DVKVTQSSRYLVKRTGEKVFLECVQDMDHENMFWYRQDPGLGLRLIYFSYDVKMKEKGDIPEGYSVSREKKERFSLILESASTNQTSMYLCASTGRIEAFFGQGTRLTVV.

Regarding this clonotype: Given a much more abundant clone one base away, this may be a read error. The genes are TRBV5-1 and TRBJ2-7; 8 bases align to TRBD1. Germline CDR1 reads SGHRS; CDR2 reads YFSETQ. The CDR3 length is 15 residues. V was pared by 7 bases and J by 3 bases, with 12 bases of the junction left unmatched. In DNA, the CDR3 is TGCGCCAGCGGCCGAGCCGGGACAGGCTACTACGAGCAGTACTTC. Its protein is CASGRAGTGYYEQYF.

The V and J genes are TRBV15 and TRBJ2-7; TRBD2 aligns across 7 bases. The germline V gene has CDR1 LNHNV and CDR2 YYDKDF (reference sequence). Unmatched junction bases numbered 5, after V lost 0 bases and J lost 3 bases. The CDR3 loop spans 15 amino acids. The CDR3 coding sequence is TGTGCCACCAGCAGAGATCGGCGCGGGAGCTACGAGCAGTACTTC. It specifies CATSRDRRGSYEQYF.

The V gene is TRBV6-1, the J gene TRBJ2-3; the match to TRBD2 covers 9 bases. Germline V gives CDR1 MNHNS, CDR2 SASEGT. With V trimmed by 8 bases and J by 0 bases, 18 bases remained unmatched. The CDR3 is made up of 19 amino acids. This CDR3 reads CASQEASGNRRISTDTQYF. The DNA of the CDR3 is TGTGCCAGCCAAGAGGCTAGCGGGAACCGGAGGATTAGCACAGATACGCAGTATTTT.

Many counts were recorded for this clonotype. The rearrangement links TRBV29-1 to TRBJ2-2; the D is unclear. Germline CDR1 and CDR2: SQVTM and ANQGSEA. The CDR3 sequence is 15 residues long. The V and J ends lost 0 bases and 1 base respectively, with 9 bases between them. This CDR3 reads CSVEDGRRNTGELFF. In DNA form, the CDR3 reads TGCAGCGTTGAAGACGGCAGGAGGAACACCGGGGAGCTGTTTTTT.

This chain links TRBV5-6 with TRBJ2-1, with TRBD2 as a possible D gene (5 bases). Germline V gene data show CDR1 as SGHDT and CDR2 as YYEEEE. CDR3 length equals 12 residues. Trimming cost V 2 bases and J 9 bases, with 9 bases left between them. CDR3 nucleotide sequence: TGTGCCAGCAGCTTCATTGCGGGTGAGCAGTTCTTC. It translates to CASSFIAGEQFF. Drawing the rest from reference TRBV5-6 and TRBJ2-1, the complete variable domain is DAGVTQSPTHLIKTRGQQVTLRCSPKSGHDTVSWYQQALGQGPQFIFQYYEEEERQRGNFPDRFSGHQFPNYSSELNVNALLLGDSALYLCASSFIAGEQFFGPGTRLTVL.

In this sample, this clonotype turned up many times. This rearrangement joins TRBV28 to TRBJ2-1, with 11 nucleotides matching TRBD2. CDR3 length: 13 amino acids. The V gene end was trimmed by 4 bases and the J gene end by 10 bases; junction bases not matched to a gene: 3. Germline-derived CDR1 and CDR2 are MDHEN and SYDVKM. The CDR3 bases are TGTGCCAGCAGTTCCCCTAGCGGGGGGGAGCAGTTCTTC. This codes for CASSSPSGGEQFF.

This rearrangement joins TRBV6-1 to TRBJ2-1; D is ambiguous. Trimming left V 6 bases short and J 3 bases short, with 12 bases between. The CDR3 runs 14 residues. CDR1 is MNHNS and CDR2 is SASEGT in the germline V gene. The CDR3 sequence is CASSRLDVYNEQFF. CDR3 nucleotides: TGTGCCAGCAGCCGATTGGACGTCTACAATGAGCAGTTCTTC.

This clonotype was seen at least ten times. The rearrangement links TRBV5-1 to TRBJ1-1; no firm D call. Germline CDR1 reads SGHRS; CDR2 reads YFSETQ. The CDR3 is made up of 14 amino acids. Trimming left V 0 bases short and J 1 base short, with 7 bases between. In nucleotides, the CDR3 is TGCGCCAGCAGCTTGGCAACGGGGAACACTGAAGCTTTCTTT. Residues: CASSLATGNTEAFF.

The table lists this clonotype with many counts. This CDR3 reads CASSKGEDYYGYTF. As DNA, the CDR3 is TGCGCCAGCAGCAAGGGGGAAGATTACTATGGCTACACCTTC. The chain combines TRBV5-1 with TRBJ1-2; weak D call: TRBD1 (6 bases). Looked up from germline, CDR1 is SGHRS and CDR2 is YFSETQ. Trimming took off 4 bases at V and 3 bases at J, with 13 bases between the two ends. CDR3 length: 14 amino acids.

The V and J genes are TRBV10-1 and TRBJ1-4; no clear D. Germline V CDR1 and CDR2: WNHNN, SYGVQD (reference sequence). This CDR3 has 16 residues. The V end lost 4 bases, the J end lost 0 bases, and 12 bases lay between the germline ends. In DNA form, the CDR3 reads TGCGCCAGCAGTGGGCAGCCATTAGCAACTAATGAAAAACTGTTTTTT. Translating gives CASSGQPLATNEKLFF.

The CDR3 bases are TGTGCCAGCAGCTTAGCAGGGGGCTTTGGCAATCAGCCCCAGCATTTT. Encoded protein: CASSLAGGFGNQPQHF. This rearrangement joins TRBV7-8 to TRBJ1-5; TRBD1 matches 7 bases. The CDR3 loop spans 16 amino acids. In germline, CDR1 is SGHVS, CDR2 FQNEAQ. With 0 bases clipped from V and 2 bases from J, the junction kept 4 bases outside the gene matches.

In this sample, this clonotype turned up many times. The chain combines TRBV20-1 with TRBJ1-1; D remains ambiguous. Trimming shortened V by 5 bases and J by 0 bases, and 22 bases separated the two germline ends. The germline V gene encodes CDR1 DFQATT and CDR2 SNEGSKA (reference sequence). This CDR3 is built from 17 residues. The CDR3 DNA sequence: TGCAGTGCTCCCCGTTCGGCCTCGCGGAGCATGAACACTGAAGCTTTCTTT. Its translation: CSAPRSASRSMNTEAFF.

Many counts were recorded for this clonotype. The V call is TRBV3-1, the J call TRBJ2-5; maybe TRBD1 (6 bases). V was pared by 8 bases and J by 5 bases, with 21 bases between. CDR1 LGHDT and CDR2 YNNKEL come from the germline V gene (reference sequence). The CDR3 totals 15 residues. CDR3 sequence reads: CASDRRGEGGETQYF. Here the CDR3 DNA reads TGTGCCAGCGACAGGAGAGGAGAGGGCGGGGAGACCCAGTACTTC.

This clonotype was recorded at least ten times. J is TRBJ2-1 and V is TRBV5-1, with 11 nucleotides matching TRBD2. J gave up 9 bases and V 4 bases, and 9 bases lay outside the gene matches. This CDR3 spans 15 amino acids. The germline gives CDR1 SGHRS, CDR2 YFSETQ. CDR3 bases: TGCGCCAGCAGCGGTCCACTAGCGGGGGCCGGTGAGCAGTTCTTC. This sequence encodes CASSGPLAGAGEQFF.

This clonotype was seen at least ten times. The CDR3 DNA is TGTGCCAGCAGCTTCACGGGACAGGGAAGCAATCAGCCCCAGCATTTT. It yields the protein CASSFTGQGSNQPQHF. V and J are TRBV11-3 and TRBJ1-5; 9 bases line up with TRBD1. J gave up 1 base and V 3 bases, and 4 bases lay outside the gene matches. Per germline, CDR1 SGHNT and CDR2 YENEEA. The CDR3 totals 16 residues.

This clonotype was seen more than once but under ten times. The chain recombines TRBV9 with TRBJ2-2, with unresolved D. CDR3 length: 13 amino acids. Trimming removed 5 bases from V and 3 bases from J, with 8 bases in between. Germline V gene lookup returns CDR1 SGDLS and CDR2 YYNGEE. CDR3 protein: CASSEEYTGELFF. Here the CDR3 DNA reads TGTGCCAGCAGTGAGGAATACACCGGGGAGCTGTTTTTT.

This clonotype was detected many times. This rearrangement joins TRBV19 to TRBJ1-5; 8 bases line up with TRBD1. Germline V gene sequence: CDR1 LNHDA, CDR2 SQIVND (reference sequence). The CDR3 is made up of 16 amino acids. V gave up 5 bases and J gave up 4 bases; unmatched junction bases: 10. The CDR3 bases are TGTGCCAGTAGTTCCCTGGACAGGGTGGGGAATCAGCCCCAGCATTTT. This codes for CASSSLDRVGNQPQHF. Looking up the rest from reference TRBV19 and TRBJ1-5 gives the full variable domain: DGGITQSPKYLFRKEGQNVTLSCEQNLNHDAMYWYRQDPGQGLRLIYYSQIVNDFQKGDIAEGYSVSREKKESFPLTVTSAQKNPTAFYLCASSSLDRVGNQPQHFGDGTRLSIL.

V gene TRBV7-9 combines with J gene TRBJ2-2; 8 bases are a match to TRBD2. V trimming: 3 bases; J trimming: 1 base; junction bases outside the gene matches: 4. Germline V gives CDR1 SEHNR, CDR2 FQNEAQ (reference sequence). The CDR3 spans 16 residues. CDR3 amino acids: CASSFLAGGNTGELFF. In DNA form, the CDR3 reads TGTGCCAGCAGCTTCCTGGCGGGAGGGAACACCGGGGAGCTGTTTTTT.

This clonotype has a handful of counts. CDR3 nucleotide sequence: TGTGCCATCGAAGGACAGGACACTGAAGCTTTCTTT. This encodes CAIEGQDTEAFF. This chain joins TRBV10-3 and TRBJ1-1; 7 nucleotides line up with TRBD1. Trimming at V came to 8 bases and at J to 3 bases, leaving 3 bases not matched to a gene. CDR3 size: 12 residues. Germline values: CDR1 ENHRY, CDR2 SYGVKD.

This clonotype was observed at least ten times. This chain uses TRBV30 with TRBJ2-1; D remains unclear. Germline CDR1 GTSNPN, CDR2 SVGIG (reference sequence). Trimming left V 2 bases short and J 9 bases short, with 14 bases between. The CDR3 covers 13 residues. The CDR3 coding sequence is TGTGCCTGGAGTTCAACGGCGGTGGGTGAGCAGTTCTTC. This translates into CAWSSTAVGEQFF.

This clonotype was counted many times. V gene TRBV9 combines with J gene TRBJ2-7, with 9 bases matching TRBD1. There are 15 residues in the CDR3. V gave up 0 bases and J gave up 6 bases; unmatched junction bases: 7. Germline-derived CDR1 and CDR2 are SGDLS and YYNGEE. The CDR3 is CASSVGVDRGSEQYF. Here the CDR3 DNA reads TGTGCCAGCAGCGTAGGAGTGGACAGGGGATCCGAGCAGTACTTC.

This clonotype has a count of ten or more. The rearrangement joins TRBV28 to TRBJ1-1; no reliable D call. Germline V lookup: CDR1 MDHEN, CDR2 SYDVKM. The CDR3 extends over 12 amino acids. With 3 bases removed from V and 4 bases from J, the gap between germline ends came to 6 bases. In DNA, the CDR3 is TGTGCCAGCAGTTTGGTAGTCACTGAAGCTTTCTTT. It codes for CASSLVVTEAFF.

The J gene is TRBJ2-7, the V gene TRBV5-1, with 8 positions matching TRBD2. Germline V gene data show CDR1 as SGHRS and CDR2 as YFSETQ. The trim removed 2 bases at V and 7 bases at J, leaving 8 bases unmatched. CDR3 length: 14 residues. CDR3 sequence: CASSFRSGSQEQYF. CDR3 DNA sequence: TGCGCCAGCAGCTTCCGGAGCGGGAGCCAAGAGCAGTACTTC.